This T cell receptor beta chain was sequenced in a study of shared clonotypes between healthy human individuals. Notes on the study in general: Non-shared clonotypes showed lower generation probabilities than clonotypes common to all four donors. A limitation of the genetic and exposure-history diversity represented arose from few donors. Researchers found naive subsets generally carried larger estimated richness than memory subsets.

Into CD45RA+ naive and CD45RA-negative memory subsets, the CD4+ cells were split. Assay: immunoSEQ multiplex PCR; the TCRdb copy retains only in-frame clones and omits some. Found here are over 2 million clones, less than 95% of them singletons; the top ten hold 0.37%. Comment on this clone: What it binds is not known.

From germline, CDR1 is SNHLY and CDR2 FYNNEI. J was trimmed by 2 bases and V by 2 bases; bases with no gene match: 6. This CDR3 is built from 17 residues. This chain uses TRBV2 with TRBJ2-6, with 7 positions matching TRBD1. The TCR originated in a man aged 18 to 30 in good health. Some clones in this sample may be carry-over from other donors' samples. Sequenced material: naive CD4+ T cells from PBMCs. The subset denotes: CD45RA+ positively selected. CDR3 in DNA: TGTGCCAGCAGTGAAAACCCTGGACAGGCTGGGGCCAACGTCCTGACTTTC. Translated: CASSENPGQAGANVLTF.